The 29 T cell receptor beta chains below all came from one sample that was sequenced in a study of tumor-infiltrating lymphocytes in primary liver carcinoma. Unsorted bulk tissue of roughly 18-32 mg yielded co-extracted RNA and DNA. The investigators made TCR beta cDNA from roughly 0.55 ug total RNA, using a constant-region primer. Generation of the TCR beta libraries relied on three nested multiplex PCR rounds using slightly modified ARM-PCR. PCR rounds one and two used TRBV1-TRBV30 forward primers with a C-beta reverse primer for about 11 cycles each. A single record per CDR3 protein comes from TCRdb applying MiXCR to the multiplex PCR reads. The sample contains 95,000 to 100,000 distinct CDR3 sequences, more than 65% of which appear only once. The sample taken for sequencing was liver tumor tissue from sampling region 2. The subset: tumor region T2, inferior pole. These receptors were collected from a woman aged 55-70 years with primary liver carcinoma and hepatitis B virus infection.

Remarks on this clonotype: Its ends do not fully match the called genes, so a read error is possible. CDR3 nucleotide sequence: TGTGCCAGTAGCTTAACCCACGGACAGGCGTTCAGGGGTGAGCAGTTCTTC. It translates to CASSLTHGQAFRGEQFF. V is TRBV11-3 and J is TRBJ2-1, with TRBD1 identical over 7 bases. From germline, CDR1 is SGHNT and CDR2 YENEEA. The CDR3 extends over 17 amino acids.

Points on this clonotype: Since the CDR3 does not end with the conserved phenylalanine or tryptophan, this likely comes from a read error. The chain carries TRBV4-1 and TRBJ1-5, with 8 bases lining up with TRBD1. Germline CDR1 is MGHRA and CDR2 is YSYEKL. The ends lost 5 bases at V and 5 bases at J; junction bases unmatched: 8. The length of the CDR3 is 15 residues. The CDR3 DNA is TGCGCCAGCAGCATTCTACAGGGGGGAGATCAGCCCCAGCATTCT. Translated: CASSILQGGDQPQHS.

About this clonotype: The junction departs from the called germline gene at one end, perhaps through a read error. The chain has TRBV11-3 and TRBJ1-1, with a weak D call TRBD1 (5 bases). The germline V gene has CDR1 SGHNT and CDR2 YENEEA. The CDR3 covers 14 residues. As DNA, the CDR3 is TGTGCCAGCAGCTGCGGGGGGTCGGACACTGAAGTTTTCTTT. Protein: CASSCGGSDTEVFF.

This clonotype was detected a few times. The genes are TRBV19 and TRBJ2-1; the match to TRBD2 covers 14 bases. The CDR3 length is 15 residues. Germline CDR1 is LNHDA and CDR2 is SQIVND (reference sequence). V lost 6 bases and J lost 13; bases outside the gene matches: 11. CDR3 residues: CASRNTPGLAGDQFF. CDR3 DNA sequence: TGTGCCAGTAGGAACACACCGGGACTAGCGGGAGACCAGTTCTTC.

For this clonotype: One junction end disagrees with the germline gene, perhaps due to a read error. The CDR3 DNA follows: TGTGCCAGCAGTTCCAGGACTAGCACAGATATGCAGTATTTT. Its translation: CASSSRTSTDMQYF. The chain couples TRBV11-3 to TRBJ2-3, with 8 positions matching TRBD2. The CDR3 sequence is 14 residues long. The V gene's germline CDR1 is SGHNT and CDR2 YENEEA.

Details on this clonotype: At one end the junction does not follow the germline gene, possibly because of a read error. The gene calls are TRBV5-1 and TRBJ1-4; 9 positions match TRBD1. In germline, CDR1 is SGHRS, CDR2 YFSETQ. The CDR3 consists of 13 residues. The CDR3 is CASREQGAEKLIF. DNA of the CDR3: TGCGCCAGCAGGGAACAGGGGGCTGAAAAACTGATTTTT.

As regards this clonotype: A much bigger clone sits one base away, suggesting this may be a read error. V gene TRBV5-1 combines with J gene TRBJ1-4; 8 positions match TRBD1. The CDR3 sequence is 17 residues long. The V gene end was trimmed by 1 base and the J gene end by 8 bases; junction bases not matched to a gene: 13. CDR1 is SGHRS and CDR2 is YFSETQ in the germline V gene. In nucleotides, the CDR3 is TGCGCCAGCAGCTTGAACCCTCCCTGGACAGGGTACGAAAAACTGTTTTTT. It codes for CASSLNPPWTGYEKLFF. Using reference TRBV5-1 and TRBJ1-4 for the parts outside the CDR3, the full variable domain is KAGVTQTPRYLIKTRGQQVTLSCSPISGHRSVSWYQQTPGQGLQFLFEYFSETQRNKGNFPGRFSGRQFSNSRSEMNVSTLELGDSALYLCASSLNPPWTGYEKLFFGSGTQLSVL.

V and J are TRBV29-1 and TRBJ2-5; 8 positions match TRBD1. The germline V gene has CDR1 SQVTM and CDR2 ANQGSEA. The CDR3 consists of 14 residues. The CDR3, as DNA: TGCAACTCCACGAGGCCTGACAGGGGTGAGACCCAGTACTTC. Encoded protein: CNSTRPDRGETQYF.

Notes on this clonotype: Just one base apart from a much larger clone, this may be a read error. The V call is TRBV5-1, the J call TRBJ2-1; D is perhaps TRBD1 (5 bases). Germline assignment: CDR1 SGHRS and CDR2 YFSETQ. The CDR3 sequence is 15 residues long. Here the CDR3 reads CASNLAGPPNNEQFF. Written as DNA, the CDR3 is TGCGCCAGCAACTTGGCAGGGCCCCCAAACAATGAGCAGTTCTTC.

In its sample, this clonotype is medium-sized. V gene TRBV29-1 combines with J gene TRBJ1-1; possible D gene TRBD1, 6 bases. Trimming pared 2 bases from V and 1 base from J, leaving 8 bases between. The CDR3 covers 13 residues. Germline V gene lookup returns CDR1 SQVTM and CDR2 ANQGSEA. In DNA, the CDR3 is TGCAGCGTTGAAACAGGGAGGAACACTGAAGCTTTCTTT. It specifies CSVETGRNTEAFF.

Notes on this clonotype: The germline gene is not matched at one end of the junction; a read error may be the cause. This sequence joins TRBV14 and TRBJ1-1; D is unresolved. The CDR3 totals 14 residues. Germline assignment: CDR1 SGHDN and CDR2 FVKESK. Here the CDR3 reads CACSQGLRNIEAFF. The CDR3 nucleotides read TGTGCCTGCAGCCAAGGTCTCCGGAACATTGAAGCTTTCTTT.

This clonotype has ten or more counts. The gene calls are TRBV11-2 and TRBJ2-5; 10 bases are a match to TRBD2. The J segment lost 3 bases and the V segment lost 3 bases, leaving 1 base of the junction unmatched. Germline-derived CDR1 and CDR2 are SGHAT and FQNNGV. The CDR3 is 14 amino acids. This CDR3 is CASSFSGREETQYF. CDR3 sequence (DNA): TGTGCCAGCAGCTTCAGCGGGAGGGAAGAGACCCAGTACTTC. Drawing the rest from reference TRBV11-2 and TRBJ2-5, the complete variable domain is EAGVAQSPRYKIIEKRQSVAFWCNPISGHATLYWYQQILGQGPKLLIQFQNNGVVDDSQLPKDRFSAERLKGVDSTLKIQPAKLEDSAVYLCASSFSGREETQYFGPGTRLLVL.

As to this clonotype: The junction departs from the called germline gene at one end, perhaps through a read error. The chain joins TRBV29-1 to TRBJ2-2; 8 nucleotides match TRBD1. This CDR3 region has 16 residues. Germline lookup yields CDR1 SQVTM and CDR2 ANQGSEA. CDR3 nucleotides: TGCAGCGTTGCCAACGGACAGGGCATGGGAACCGGGGAGCTGTATTTT. It is translated as CSVANGQGMGTGELYF.

Ten or more counts support this clonotype. CDR3 sequence (DNA): TGTGCCAGCAGCGGGGGACAGAACACCGGGGAGCTGTTTTTT. It is translated as CASSGGQNTGELFF. The chain is built from TRBV5-4 and TRBJ2-2, with D possibly matching TRBD1 (6 bases). The V gene lost 4 bases and the J gene lost 1 base, with 8 bases spanning the gap. The CDR3 length is 14 residues. CDR1 is SGHNT and CDR2 is YYREEE in the germline V gene (reference sequence).

In regard to this clonotype: A much larger clone is a single base away; this may be a read error. V gene TRBV5-1 combines with J gene TRBJ1-1, with TRBD1 matching over 7 bases. The CDR3 is 13 residues long. After removal of 9 bases from V and 4 bases from J, the junction contained 9 bases not matched to a gene. CDR1 and CDR2 (germline): SGHRS, YFSETQ. CDR3: CATRRDSTTEAFF. As DNA, the CDR3 is TGCGCCACCAGACGGGACAGCACCACTGAAGCTTTCTTT.

As for this clonotype: At one end the junction does not follow the germline gene, possibly because of a read error. The chain couples TRBV11-2 to TRBJ2-3; D gene uncertain. This CDR3 contains 15 residues. CDR1 and CDR2 (germline): SGHAT, FQNNGV. The CDR3 sequence: CASSLDLGNTDAQYF. DNA of the CDR3: TGTGCCAGCAGCTTAGATCTAGGTAATACAGATGCGCAGTATTTT.

The chain links TRBV28 to TRBJ2-3; 7 positions match TRBD2. The V gene's germline CDR1 is MDHEN and CDR2 SYDVKM. V dropped 2 bases and J dropped 4; count of bases not matched to a gene: 12. This CDR3 is 17 amino acids long. The CDR3 loop is CASSLLRGTGDSDTQYF. CDR3 nucleotides: TGTGCCAGCAGTTTACTGCGGGGGACTGGGGACTCAGATACGCAGTATTTT.

As concerns this clonotype: Its ends do not fully match the called genes, so a read error is possible. The genes are TRBV6-1 and TRBJ2-7; the D call may be TRBD1 or TRBD2 (5 bases each). The CDR3 totals 14 residues. Germline-derived CDR1 and CDR2 are MNHNS and SASEGT. Here the CDR3 reads CASSVWGRSYGQYF. CDR3 nucleotides: TGTGCCAGCAGTGTATGGGGACGGTCCTACGGGCAGTACTTC.

This clonotype has a handful of counts. The genes are TRBV11-2 and TRBJ1-4, with D maybe TRBD1 (6 bases). The CDR3 consists of 16 residues. Trimming shortened V by 1 base and J by 8 bases, and 17 bases separated the two germline ends. Germline V gives CDR1 SGHAT, CDR2 FQNNGV. The chain's CDR3 is CASSLGGGGSGEKLFF. CDR3 in DNA: TGTGCCAGCAGCTTAGGCGGAGGGGGTTCAGGAGAAAAACTGTTTTTT.

On this clonotype itself: It is likely a read error, because the conserved phenylalanine at the end of the CDR3 is missing. This chain uses TRBV29-1 with TRBJ1-2, with a weak D call TRBD1 (5 bases). Germline V lookup: CDR1 SQVTM, CDR2 ANQGSEA. CDR3 length: 14 amino acids. The CDR3 here is CRVARGTGACGYTL. CDR3 sequence (DNA): TGCAGAGTTGCCCGGGGGACGGGCGCTTGCGGCTACACCCTC.

The chain joins TRBV11-2 to TRBJ2-1; possible D gene TRBD2, 6 bases. CDR1 and CDR2 from the germline V gene are SGHAT and FQNNGV. Trimming removed 4 bases at V and 2 bases at J, with 15 bases between. This CDR3 has 16 residues. Here the CDR3 DNA reads TGTGCCAGCAGCTGGGGCGGGAAGGGGACCTACAATGAGCAGTTCTTC. This gives the protein CASSWGGKGTYNEQFF.

As concerns this clonotype: Relative to the germline gene, one junction end is altered; a read error may explain this. The chain carries TRBV6-5 and TRBJ1-1, with 9 bases aligning to TRBD1. Germline V gene data show CDR1 as MNHEY and CDR2 as SVGAGI. The CDR3 loop spans 14 amino acids. The DNA of the CDR3 is TGTGCCGGCAGTTACTCGGACAGGGGTACTGAAGCCTTCTTT. It codes for CAGSYSDRGTEAFF.

This clonotype has just one count. One junction end does not reproduce the germline sequence, and a read error may be involved. This chain connects TRBV4-2 to TRBJ2-1, with 7 positions matching TRBD1. CDR1 LGHNA and CDR2 YNFKEQ come from the germline V gene. The CDR3 consists of 15 residues. Written as DNA, the CDR3 is TGTGCCAGCGGTCTTACAGGGGCCCCCTACAATGAGAAGTTCTTC. This gives the protein CASGLTGAPYNEKFF.

As regards this clonotype: One junction end disagrees with the germline gene, perhaps due to a read error. This rearrangement joins TRBV5-1 to TRBJ2-5; 11 nucleotides agree with TRBD1. The CDR3 has 15 amino acids. Germline CDR1 reads SGHRS; CDR2 reads YFSETQ. The CDR3 DNA sequence: TGTGCCAGCAGCCTGGGACAGGGGGATGAGGAGACCCAGTACTTC. Translation gives CASSLGQGDEETQYF. The whole variable domain, filled in from reference TRBV5-1 and TRBJ2-5, reads KAGVTQTPRYLIKTRGQQVTLSCSPISGHRSVSWYQQTPGQGLQFLFEYFSETQRNKGNFPGRFSGRQFSNSRSEMNVSTLELGDSALYLCASSLGQGDEETQYFGPGTRLLVL.

V is TRBV19 and J is TRBJ1-5, with D possibly being TRBD1 (6 bases). The germline V gene encodes CDR1 LNHDA and CDR2 SQIVND (reference sequence). The CDR3 totals 16 residues. The V end was cut by 1 base, the J end by 7 bases, with 17 bases between. In DNA, the CDR3 is TGTGCCAGTAGTATAGGAGGAGTACAGGGAGGGCAGCCCCAGCATTTT. Translation gives CASSIGGVQGGQPQHF.

As regards this clonotype: A much larger clone differs by one base, so this may be a read error. This rearrangement joins TRBV12-3 or TRBV12-4 to TRBJ2-2, with D perhaps matching TRBD2 (5 bases). Between the trimmed V and J ends, which lost 8 bases and 6 bases, there was a span of 16 bases. This CDR3 contains 14 residues. CDR3 residues: CASLPELEAGELFF. The CDR3 region has the DNA TGTGCCAGCCTACCGGAACTAGAGGCCGGGGAGCTGTTTTTT.

Regarding this clonotype: A much larger clone lies one base from this, so it may be a read error. This chain connects TRBV6-1 to TRBJ1-1; 10 positions agree with TRBD1. With 8 bases clipped from V and 11 bases from J, the junction kept 14 bases outside the gene matches. The CDR3 totals 14 residues. Looked up from germline, CDR1 is MNHNS and CDR2 is SASEGT. This CDR3 is CASGVGQGGVRAFF. Here the CDR3 DNA reads TGTGCCAGCGGTGTAGGACAGGGGGGAGTAAGGGCTTTCTTT.

This clonotype has more than one count but fewer than ten. The V gene is TRBV7-9, the J gene TRBJ2-5; 9 bases are a match to TRBD1. From germline, CDR1 is SEHNR and CDR2 FQNEAQ (reference sequence). V was clipped by 8 bases and J by 5 bases; unmatched bases: 9. This CDR3 has 14 residues. This CDR3 reads CASCRQGVAETQYF. In nucleotides, the CDR3 is TGTGCCAGCTGCCGACAGGGGGTGGCCGAGACCCAGTACTTC.

This clonotype was picked up many times. The chain carries TRBV6-2 or TRBV6-3 and TRBJ2-5, with D possibly called TRBD1 or TRBD2 (5 bases each). CDR1 MNHEY and CDR2 SVGEGT come from the germline V gene. V was pared by 4 bases and J by 0 bases, with 12 bases between. The CDR3 covers 15 residues. CDR3 sequence reads: CASSWSGTDQETQYF. The CDR3 DNA reads TGTGCCAGCAGTTGGTCCGGGACGGACCAAGAGACCCAGTACTTC.